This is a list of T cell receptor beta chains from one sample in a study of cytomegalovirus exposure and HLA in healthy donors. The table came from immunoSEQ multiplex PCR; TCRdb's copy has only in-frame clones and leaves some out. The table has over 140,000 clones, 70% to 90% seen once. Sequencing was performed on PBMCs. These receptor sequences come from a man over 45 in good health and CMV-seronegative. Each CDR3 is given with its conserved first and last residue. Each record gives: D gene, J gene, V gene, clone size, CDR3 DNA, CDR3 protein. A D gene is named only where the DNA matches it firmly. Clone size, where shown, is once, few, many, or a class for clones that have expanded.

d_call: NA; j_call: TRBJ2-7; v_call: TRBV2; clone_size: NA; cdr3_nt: TGTGCCAGCAGGGGGACTTCCTACGAGCAGTACTTC; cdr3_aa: CASRGTSYEQYF
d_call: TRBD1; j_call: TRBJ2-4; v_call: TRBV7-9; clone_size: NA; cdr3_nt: TGTGCCAGCAGCTTCGGGACAGCACTAGCCAAAAACATTCAGTACTTC; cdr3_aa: CASSFGTALAKNIQYF
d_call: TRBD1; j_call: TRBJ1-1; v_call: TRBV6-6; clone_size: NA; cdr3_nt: TGTGCCAGCAGTTACTCAGGCGACAGGGGGATGAGGGCTTTCTTT; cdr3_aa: CASSYSGDRGMRAFF
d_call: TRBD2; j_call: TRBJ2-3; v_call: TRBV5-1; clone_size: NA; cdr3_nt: TGCGCCAGCAGCTCCGGGACTAGCGGGGGCCGAACTAGCACAGATACGCAGTATTTT; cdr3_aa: CASSSGTSGGRTSTDTQYF
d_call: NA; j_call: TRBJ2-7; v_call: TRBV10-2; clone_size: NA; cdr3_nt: TGCGCCAGCAGAGATCGGAGCTCCTACGAGCAGTACTTC; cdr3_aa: CASRDRSSYEQYF
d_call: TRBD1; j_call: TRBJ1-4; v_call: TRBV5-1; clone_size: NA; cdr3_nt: TGCGCCAGCAGCTTGGAACAGGGGACTAATGAAAAACTGTTTTTT; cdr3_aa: CASSLEQGTNEKLFF
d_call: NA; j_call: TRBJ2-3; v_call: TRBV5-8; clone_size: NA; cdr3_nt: TGTGCCAGCAGCTTGAATCGGGCAGATACGCAGTATTTT; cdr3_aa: CASSLNRADTQYF
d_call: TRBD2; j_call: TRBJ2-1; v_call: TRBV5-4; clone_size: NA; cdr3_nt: TGTGCCAGCAGCCCGGGGACTAGCGGGAGATATGAGCAGTTCTTC; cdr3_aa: CASSPGTSGRYEQFF
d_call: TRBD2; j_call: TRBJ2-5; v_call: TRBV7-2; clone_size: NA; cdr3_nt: TGTGCCAGCAGCTTTACAAGCGGGGGGGCCGGAGAGACCCAGTACTTC; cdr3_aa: CASSFTSGGAGETQYF
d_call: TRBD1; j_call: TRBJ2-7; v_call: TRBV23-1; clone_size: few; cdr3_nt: TGCGCCAGCAGTCAACCCAACAGGGGGCGCCCCTACGAGCAGTACTTC; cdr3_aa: CASSQPNRGRPYEQYF
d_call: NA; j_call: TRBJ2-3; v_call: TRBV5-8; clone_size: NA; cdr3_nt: TGTGCCAGCAGAGACCCACGAGGGGCTAGCGCAGATACGCAGTATTTT; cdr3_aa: CASRDPRGASADTQYF
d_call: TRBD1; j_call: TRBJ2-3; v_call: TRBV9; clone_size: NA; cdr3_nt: TGTGCCAGCAGCATGGACAGGGTCCGGGATACGCAGTATTTT; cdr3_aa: CASSMDRVRDTQYF
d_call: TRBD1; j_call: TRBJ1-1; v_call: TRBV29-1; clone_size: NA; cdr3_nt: TGCAGCGCCCGGACAGGGGAGGTGACTGAAGCTTTCTTT; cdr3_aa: CSARTGEVTEAFF
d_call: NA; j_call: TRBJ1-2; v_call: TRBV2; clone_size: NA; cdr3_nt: TGTGCCAGCATTCTCAGCTATGGCTACACCTTC; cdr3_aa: CASILSYGYTF
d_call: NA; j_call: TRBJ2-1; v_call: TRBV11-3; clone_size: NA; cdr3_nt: TGTGCCAGCACAACCCCCGGGTCTTACAATGAGCAGTTCTTC; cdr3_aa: CASTTPGSYNEQFF
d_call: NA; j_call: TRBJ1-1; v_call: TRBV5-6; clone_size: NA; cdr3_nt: TGTGCCAGCAGCCTTTACACTGAAGCTTTCTTT; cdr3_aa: CASSLYTEAFF
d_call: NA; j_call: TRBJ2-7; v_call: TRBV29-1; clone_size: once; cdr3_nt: TGCAGCGTTGCTTATGGGACTTTTGCCTACGAGCAGTACTTC; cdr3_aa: CSVAYGTFAYEQYF
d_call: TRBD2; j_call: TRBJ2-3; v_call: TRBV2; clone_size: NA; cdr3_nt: TGTGCCAGCAGTGGTATGGGACTAGCGGGAATTACAGATACGCAGTATTTT; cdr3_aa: CASSGMGLAGITDTQYF
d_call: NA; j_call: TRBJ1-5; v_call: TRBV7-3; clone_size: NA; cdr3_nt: TGTGCCAGCAGCTCCTCTACAGGGCAGCCCCAGCATTTT; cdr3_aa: CASSSSTGQPQHF
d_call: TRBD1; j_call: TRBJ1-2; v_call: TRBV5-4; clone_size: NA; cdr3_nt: TGTGCCAGCAGCTTGACCTCCGGGACAGGGCATGGCTACACCTTC; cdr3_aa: CASSLTSGTGHGYTF
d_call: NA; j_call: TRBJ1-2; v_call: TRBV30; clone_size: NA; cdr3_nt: TGTGCCTGGAGTGGGATGTCGGCGGGGGACTATGGCTACACCTTC; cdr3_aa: CAWSGMSAGDYGYTF
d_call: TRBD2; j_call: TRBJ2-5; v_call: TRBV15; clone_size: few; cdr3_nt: TGTGCCACCAGCAGAGATCCAGCGGGGGAATCCCAAGAGACCCAGTACTTC; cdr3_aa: CATSRDPAGESQETQYF
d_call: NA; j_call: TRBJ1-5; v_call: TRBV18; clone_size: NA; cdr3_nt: TGTGCCAGCTCACCACCGAGTCAGCCCCAGCATTTT; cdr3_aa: CASSPPSQPQHF
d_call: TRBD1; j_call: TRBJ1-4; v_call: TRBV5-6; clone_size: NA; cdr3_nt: TGTGCCAGCAGCTTGGGACCCCCCGGGGACAGGGGGAATGAAAAACTGTTTTTT; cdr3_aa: CASSLGPPGDRGNEKLFF
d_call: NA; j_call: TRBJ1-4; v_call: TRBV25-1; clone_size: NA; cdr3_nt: TGTGCCAGCAGGCAGGGTCGTGAAAAACTGTTTTTT; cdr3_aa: CASRQGREKLFF
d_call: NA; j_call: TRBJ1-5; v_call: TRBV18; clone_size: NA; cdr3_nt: TGTGCCAGCTCCAGGGCGGATCAGCCCCAGCATTTT; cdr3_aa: CASSRADQPQHF
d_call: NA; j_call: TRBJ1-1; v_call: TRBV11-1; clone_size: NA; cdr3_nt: TGTGCCAGCAGTCGAGAGAGGGTGCGGGAGAAAGCTTTCTTT; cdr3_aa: CASSRERVREKAFF
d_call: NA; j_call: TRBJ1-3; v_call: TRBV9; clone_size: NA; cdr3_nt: TGTGCCAGCAGCCCCCAACAGGTTCGGGGAAACACCATATATTTT; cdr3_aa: CASSPQQVRGNTIYF
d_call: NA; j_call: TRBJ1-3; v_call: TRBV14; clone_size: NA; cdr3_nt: TGTGCCAGCAGCCCCCGACCGGGGGGAAACACCATATATTTT; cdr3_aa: CASSPRPGGNTIYF
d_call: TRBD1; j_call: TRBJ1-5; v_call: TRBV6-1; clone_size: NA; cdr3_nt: TGTGCCAGCAGCCCGACAGGGGTTAATCAGCCCCAGCATTTT; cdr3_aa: CASSPTGVNQPQHF
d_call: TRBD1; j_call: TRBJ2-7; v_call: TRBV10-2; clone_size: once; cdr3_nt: TGCGCCAGCAGGGAAACAGGGGAAGACGAGCAGTACTTC; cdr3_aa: CASRETGEDEQYF
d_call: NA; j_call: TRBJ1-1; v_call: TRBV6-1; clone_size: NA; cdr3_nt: TGTGCCAGCAGTGAAAAAAGAGGCACTGAAGCTTTCTTT; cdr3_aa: CASSEKRGTEAFF
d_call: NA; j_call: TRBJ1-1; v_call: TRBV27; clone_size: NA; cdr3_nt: TGTGCCAGCAGTTTACCTGACAGGAGGACTGAAGCTTTCTTT; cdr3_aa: CASSLPDRRTEAFF
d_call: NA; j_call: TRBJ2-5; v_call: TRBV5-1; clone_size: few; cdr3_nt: TGCGCCAGCAGGTCCTTCCGCGAGGGAGAGACCCAGTACTTC; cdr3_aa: CASRSFREGETQYF
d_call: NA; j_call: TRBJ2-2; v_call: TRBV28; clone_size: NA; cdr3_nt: TGTGCCAGCTCTTATGGGGGGTCGAACACCGGGGAGCTGTTTTTT; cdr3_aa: CASSYGGSNTGELFF
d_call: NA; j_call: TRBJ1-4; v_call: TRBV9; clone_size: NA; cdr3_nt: TGTGCCAGCAGCGTAGAGGGGCGTAATGAAAAACTGTTTTTT; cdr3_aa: CASSVEGRNEKLFF
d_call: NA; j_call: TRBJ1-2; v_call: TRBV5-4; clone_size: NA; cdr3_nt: TGTGCCAGCAGCACAGAGAACTATGGCTACACCTTC; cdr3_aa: CASSTENYGYTF
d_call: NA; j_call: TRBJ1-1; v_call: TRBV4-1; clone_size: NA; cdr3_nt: TGCGCCAGCAGCCAAGTCGCCGGGTTTCGTACTGAAGCTTTCTTT; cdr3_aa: CASSQVAGFRTEAFF
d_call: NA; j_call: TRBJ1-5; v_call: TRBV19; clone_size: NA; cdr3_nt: TGTGCCAGTAGTGCTGGGAGAGGACAGCCCCAGCATTTT; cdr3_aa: CASSAGRGQPQHF
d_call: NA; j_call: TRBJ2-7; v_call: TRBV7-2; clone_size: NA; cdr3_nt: TGTGCCAGCAGCTTAGGGGGGGACCCCTACGAGCAGTACTTC; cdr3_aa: CASSLGGDPYEQYF
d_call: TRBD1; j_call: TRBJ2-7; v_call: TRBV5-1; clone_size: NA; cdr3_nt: TGCGCCAGCAGCTCTGGGACAGCAGAGGTGATCGAGCAGTACTTC; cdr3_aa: CASSSGTAEVIEQYF
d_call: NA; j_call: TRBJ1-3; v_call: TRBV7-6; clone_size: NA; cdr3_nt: TGTGCCAGCAGCTTGTCGGACAGTGGAAACACCATATATTTT; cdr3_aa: CASSLSDSGNTIYF
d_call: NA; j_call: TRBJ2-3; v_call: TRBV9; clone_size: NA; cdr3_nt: TGTGCCAGCACACCAGGACTCAACACAGATACGCAGTATTTT; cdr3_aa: CASTPGLNTDTQYF
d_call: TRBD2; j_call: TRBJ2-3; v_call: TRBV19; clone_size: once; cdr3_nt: TGTGCCAGTAAGGCCACTAGCGGGGCCACAGATACGCAGTATTTT; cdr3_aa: CASKATSGATDTQYF
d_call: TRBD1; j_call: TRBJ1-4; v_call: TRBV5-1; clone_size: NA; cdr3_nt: TGCGCCAGCAGCTTGACAGGAAGGACAGGGGCGTCTGAAAAACTGTTTTTT; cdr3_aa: CASSLTGRTGASEKLFF
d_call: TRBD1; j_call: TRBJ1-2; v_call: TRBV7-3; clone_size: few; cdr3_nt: TGTGCCAGCAGCGGGGGGCAGGGGGCGAATTATGGCTACACCTTC; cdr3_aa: CASSGGQGANYGYTF
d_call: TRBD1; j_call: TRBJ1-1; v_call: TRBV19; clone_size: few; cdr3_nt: TGTGCCAGTAGTATAGCCCCGGGACAGGGGGACACTGAAGCTTTCTTT; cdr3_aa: CASSIAPGQGDTEAFF